The 9 T cell receptor beta chains reported below all come from one sample, sequenced in a study of human T cells and chemical hapten exposure. The sample's time point: healthy volunteer bleed at 2 weeks. Someone pulled total RNA out of unfractionated whole blood. TCRdb called the RACE reads again in MiXCR, with one record for every CDR3 protein. The top ten hold less than 6% of the sample, which has about 47,000 distinct CDR3 sequences, roughly 4.1% seen once. The sample consisted of whole blood. Receptors were obtained from a human donor in good health. Some clones in this sample may be carry-over from other donors' samples.

By share of the sample, this clonotype is medium-sized. The rearrangement joins TRBV7-9 to TRBJ2-3; D is perhaps TRBD2 (5 bases). The CDR3 extends over 13 amino acids. Germline loops: CDR1 SEHNR, CDR2 FQNEAQ (reference sequence). Trimming cost V 1 base and J 4 bases, with 6 bases left between them. The CDR3 coding sequence is TGTGCCAGCAGCTTAGGAGGGCCAGATACGCAGTATTTT. This gives the protein CASSLGGPDTQYF.

This clonotype was counted many times. The chain recombines TRBV29-1 with TRBJ2-7, with a weak D call TRBD2 (5 bases). Between the trimmed V and J ends, which lost 4 bases and 2 bases, there was a span of 12 bases. This CDR3 contains 13 residues. CDR1 is SQVTM and CDR2 is ANQGSEA in the germline V gene. CDR3 sequence reads: CSVVGAGAYEQYF. CDR3 DNA: TGCAGCGTTGTGGGTGCGGGTGCCTACGAGCAGTACTTC.

The V and J genes are TRBV28 and TRBJ2-5; TRBD2 agrees at 10 bases. This CDR3 comprises 14 residues. With 2 bases clipped from V and 8 bases from J, the junction kept 5 bases outside the gene matches. Germline CDR1 MDHEN, CDR2 SYDVKM. CDR3 bases: TGTGCCAGCAGTTTAGCTAGCGGGAGCGGAACCCAGTACTTC. Protein: CASSLASGSGTQYF.

This clonotype was recorded many times. V usage is TRBV28 and J usage is TRBJ2-1; 11 positions match TRBD2. CDR1 MDHEN and CDR2 SYDVKM come from the germline V gene. This CDR3 contains 15 residues. The junction had 3 bases not matched to a gene; V was cut back by 5 bases and J by 3 bases. As DNA, the CDR3 is TGTGCCAGCAGTCTGGGACTAGCGGACTACAATGAGCAGTTCTTC. This codes for CASSLGLADYNEQFF.

Many counts were recorded for this clonotype. The V gene is TRBV28, the J gene TRBJ2-2; D is unresolved. Germline CDR1 MDHEN, CDR2 SYDVKM. V lost 2 bases to trimming and J lost 6 bases, with 7 bases between them. The CDR3 covers 13 residues. As DNA, the CDR3 is TGTGCCAGCAGTTTACTGGCCCCCGGGGAGCTGTTTTTT. It codes for CASSLLAPGELFF.

This clonotype appeared many times. V and J are TRBV30 and TRBJ2-2; D is undetermined. The CDR3 consists of 16 residues. V was pared by 0 bases and J by 0 bases, with 11 bases between. The germline gives CDR1 GTSNPN, CDR2 SVGIG (reference sequence). CDR3 nucleotides: TGTGCCTGGAGTGTACGGCGCGGAACGAACACCGGGGAGCTGTTTTTT. This encodes CAWSVRRGTNTGELFF.

This chain uses TRBV6-1 with TRBJ1-2; D is uncertain. Trimming cost V 7 bases and J 2 bases, with 14 bases left between them. The CDR3 contains 14 residues. Looked up from germline, CDR1 is MNHNS and CDR2 is SASEGT. DNA for the CDR3: TGTGCCAGCACTACCCGGACCCTGAACTATGGCTACACCTTC. Translated: CASTTRTLNYGYTF.

This sequence joins TRBV7-2 and TRBJ1-5; no reliable D call. Germline CDR1 is SGHTA and CDR2 is FQGNSA. This CDR3 has 13 amino acids. The ends were cut back, 2 bases at V and 12 bases at J, with 14 bases in the middle. The CDR3 DNA follows: TGTGCCAGCAGCTTAACCGGGGAGTTTAGCCAGCATTTT. It codes for CASSLTGEFSQHF.

J is TRBJ2-2 and V is TRBV7-9; D may be TRBD2 (9 bases). Germline values: CDR1 SEHNR, CDR2 FQNEAQ (reference sequence). This CDR3 is 21 amino acids long. With 4 bases removed from V and 1 base from J, the gap between germline ends came to 28 bases. The CDR3 region is CASSSSDRGLTAGGNTGELFF. As DNA, the CDR3 is TGTGCCAGCAGCTCCTCAGACAGGGGACTTACAGCGGGAGGGAACACCGGGGAGCTGTTTTTT.